This T cell receptor (beta chain) was captured in a study of shared clonotypes between healthy human individuals. Broader study findings: A small donor pool kept down the genetic and exposure-history diversity that was represented.

CDR1 and CDR2 (germline): SGHRS, YFSETQ. The CDR3 covers 14 residues. Germline trimming cut 1 base from V and 7 bases from J; bases unmatched to any gene: 5. All donors qualified as healthy HIV-negative adults and had experienced no recent acute infections or vaccinations. CD4+ cells yielded CD45RA+ naive and CD45RA-negative memory subsets. Repertoires were generated with immunoSEQ multiplex PCR, while TCRdb's copy carries only in-frame clones and drops some. The top ten clones hold about 0.39% of a sample with a few million clones, approximately 93% of them seen once. On this clone itself: Antigen unknown.

The chain combines TRBV5-1 with TRBJ2-1; 7 positions agree with TRBD1. Specimen: naive CD4+ T cells from PBMCs. Subset denoted: CD45RA+ positively selected. This receptor was identified in a man younger than 35 in good health. Some clones in this sample may be carry-over from other donors' samples. The CDR3 sequence: CASSLMDRPNEQFF. In nucleotides, the CDR3 is TGCGCCAGCAGCTTGATGGACAGGCCGAATGAGCAGTTCTTC.